This T cell receptor beta chain was sequenced in a study of cytomegalovirus exposure and HLA in healthy donors. Study background: Of the donors genotyped, several hundred in all, around 76% fell in the Caucasian-associated ancestry cluster. General study findings and limits: In an earlier analysis, in roughly 580 donors, most V segments appeared productive either ~87% or ~30% of the time.

This PCR relied on a set of 60 Vbeta primers and 13 Jbeta primers. Sequencing was performed with immunoSEQ multiplex PCR; in TCRdb, only in-frame clones are kept and a portion is missing. The repertoire holds over 150,000 clones, with around 86% as singletons. Looked up from germline, CDR1 is KGHSH and CDR2 is LQKENI. This CDR3 is 13 amino acids long. In the case of this clone: Antigen: not known. One junction end does not reproduce the germline sequence, and a read error may be involved.

The chain has TRBV18 and TRBJ2-7; the D gene is possibly TRBD1 (5 bases). The material sequenced was PBMCs. The sequence was obtained from a man aged 45-65 years in good health and CMV-seronegative. The DNA of the CDR3 is TGTGCCAGCTCACCACCGACAGAAAACGACCAGTACTTC. Amino acid sequence: CASSPPTENDQYF.